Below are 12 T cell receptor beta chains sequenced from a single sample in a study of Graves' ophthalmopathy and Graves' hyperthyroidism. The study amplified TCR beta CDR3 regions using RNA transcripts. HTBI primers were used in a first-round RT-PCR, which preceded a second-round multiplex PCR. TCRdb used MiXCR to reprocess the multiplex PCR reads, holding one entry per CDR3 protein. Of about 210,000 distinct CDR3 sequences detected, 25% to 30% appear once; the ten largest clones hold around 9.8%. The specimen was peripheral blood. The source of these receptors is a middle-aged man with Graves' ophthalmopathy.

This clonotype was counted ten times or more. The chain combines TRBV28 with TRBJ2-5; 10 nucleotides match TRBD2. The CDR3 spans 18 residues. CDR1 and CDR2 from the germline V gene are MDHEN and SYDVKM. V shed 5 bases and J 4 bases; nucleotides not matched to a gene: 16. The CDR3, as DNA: TGTGCCAGCAGTCCCTCCGGGACTAGCGATCCATGGCGAGAGACCCAGTACTTC. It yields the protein CASSPSGTSDPWRETQYF.

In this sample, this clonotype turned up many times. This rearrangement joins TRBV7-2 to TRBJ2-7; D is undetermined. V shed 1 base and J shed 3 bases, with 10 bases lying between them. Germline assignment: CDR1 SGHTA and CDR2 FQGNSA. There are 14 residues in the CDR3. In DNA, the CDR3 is TGTGCCAGCAGCTTAGAACTAACTGTCTACGAGCAGTACTTC. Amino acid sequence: CASSLELTVYEQYF.

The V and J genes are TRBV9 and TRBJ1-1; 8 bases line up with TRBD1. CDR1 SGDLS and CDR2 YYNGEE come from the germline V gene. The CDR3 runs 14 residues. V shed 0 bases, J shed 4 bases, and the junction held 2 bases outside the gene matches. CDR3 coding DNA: TGTGCCAGCAGCGTAGCTACAGGGGGCACTGAAGCTTTCTTT. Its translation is CASSVATGGTEAFF.

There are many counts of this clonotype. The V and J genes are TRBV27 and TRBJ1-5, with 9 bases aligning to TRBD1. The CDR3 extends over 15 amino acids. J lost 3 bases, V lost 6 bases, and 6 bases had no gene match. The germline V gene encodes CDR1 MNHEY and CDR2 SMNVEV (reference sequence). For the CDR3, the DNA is TGTGCCAGCAGAGGACAGGGGAGGGTCAATCAGCCCCAGCATTTT. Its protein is CASRGQGRVNQPQHF.

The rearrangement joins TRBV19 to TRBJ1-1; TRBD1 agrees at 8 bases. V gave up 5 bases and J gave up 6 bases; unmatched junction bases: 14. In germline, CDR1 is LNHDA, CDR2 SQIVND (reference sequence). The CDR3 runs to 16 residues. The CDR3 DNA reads TGTGCCAGTAGTCCCCACGGGACAGGACGTGTGCCTGAAGCTTTCTTT. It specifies CASSPHGTGRVPEAFF.

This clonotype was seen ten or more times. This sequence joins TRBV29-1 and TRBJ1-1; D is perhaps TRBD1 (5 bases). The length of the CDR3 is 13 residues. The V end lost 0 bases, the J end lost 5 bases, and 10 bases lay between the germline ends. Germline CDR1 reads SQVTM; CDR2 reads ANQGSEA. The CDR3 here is CSVEEGRGTEAFF. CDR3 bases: TGCAGCGTTGAAGAGGGGAGGGGAACTGAAGCTTTCTTT.

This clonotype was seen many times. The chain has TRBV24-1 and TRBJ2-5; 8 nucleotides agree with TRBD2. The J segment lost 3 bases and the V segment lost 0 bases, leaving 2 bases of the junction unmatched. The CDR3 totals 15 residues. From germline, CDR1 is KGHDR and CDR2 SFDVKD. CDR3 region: CATSDLTSGKETQYF. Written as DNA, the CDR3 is TGTGCCACCAGTGATTTGACTAGCGGAAAAGAGACCCAGTACTTC.

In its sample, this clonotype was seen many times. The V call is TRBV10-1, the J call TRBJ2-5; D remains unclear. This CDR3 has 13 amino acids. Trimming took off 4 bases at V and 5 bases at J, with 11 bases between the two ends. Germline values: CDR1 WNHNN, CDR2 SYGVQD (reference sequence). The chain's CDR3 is CASSVGPFETQYF. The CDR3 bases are TGCGCCAGCAGTGTTGGTCCGTTTGAGACCCAGTACTTC.

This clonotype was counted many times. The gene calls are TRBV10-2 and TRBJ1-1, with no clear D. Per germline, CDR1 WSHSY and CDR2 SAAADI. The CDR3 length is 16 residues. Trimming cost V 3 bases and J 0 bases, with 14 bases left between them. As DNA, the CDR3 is TGCGCCAGCAGTGATAAAGGGAGGGTTCTGAACACTGAAGCTTTCTTT. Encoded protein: CASSDKGRVLNTEAFF.

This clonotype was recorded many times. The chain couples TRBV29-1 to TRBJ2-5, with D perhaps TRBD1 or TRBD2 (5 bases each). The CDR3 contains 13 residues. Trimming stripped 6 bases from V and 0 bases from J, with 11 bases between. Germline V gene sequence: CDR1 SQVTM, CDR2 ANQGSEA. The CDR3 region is CSVRGPYQETQYF. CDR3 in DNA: TGCAGCGTGAGGGGTCCATACCAAGAGACCCAGTACTTC.

As DNA, the CDR3 is TGTGCCAGCAGCTTAGTGGGGGGGGATAGCGGCCACGAGCAGTACTTC. It yields the protein CASSLVGGDSGHEQYF. The rearrangement links TRBV11-2 to TRBJ2-7; TRBD2 matches at 7 bases. This CDR3 has 16 residues. With 1 base clipped from V and 5 bases from J, the junction kept 11 bases outside the gene matches. The germline CDR1 and CDR2 sequences are SGHAT and FQNNGV.

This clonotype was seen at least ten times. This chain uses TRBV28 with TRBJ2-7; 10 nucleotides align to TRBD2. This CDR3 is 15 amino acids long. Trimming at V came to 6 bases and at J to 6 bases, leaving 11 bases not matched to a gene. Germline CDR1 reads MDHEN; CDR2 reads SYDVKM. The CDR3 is CASSSVASGSREQYF. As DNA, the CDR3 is TGTGCCAGCAGCTCGGTGGCTAGCGGGAGCCGCGAGCAGTACTTC.